These T cell receptor beta chains were read from a single sample in a study of technical replicates of blood from a handful of donors. Here immunoSEQ multiplex PCR was the method, and the copy in TCRdb shows in-frame clones only, minus some. The sample has tens of thousands of clones, around four fifths seen once. Sequenced: PBMCs. The origin of the receptors is a human donor in good health. Some clones in this sample may be carry-over from other donors' samples. CDR3s leave out the opening cysteine and the closing phenylalanine or tryptophan. Fields, in order: D gene, CDR3 length, V gene, clone size, J gene, CDR3 protein. D genes are given only for firm matches. A row's size may be missing; if present it is once, few, many or a size class.

-	13	TRBV15	-	TRBJ2-5	ATSRDLTVGETQY
-	11	TRBV7-3	-	TRBJ1-2	ASSPGQNYGHT
TRBD2	11	TRBV6-6	-	TRBJ2-3	ASTGGSTDTQY
-	12	TRBV11-2	once	TRBJ2-7	ASSLAVRVGEQY
-	12	TRBV7-9	-	TRBJ2-3	ASSSTWGPHTQY
-	14	TRBV18	-	TRBJ2-1	ASSPLHSGGYNEQF
-	13	TRBV6-1	-	TRBJ2-1	ASSEVQGSYNEQF
-	13	TRBV6-1	-	TRBJ1-6	ASSEQGRNNSPLH
-	13	TRBV6-1	few	TRBJ1-5	ASRTGHYSNQPQH
-	13	TRBV5-1	-	TRBJ2-7	ASSLEPGYSYEQY
-	12	TRBV7-9	-	TRBJ1-2	ASRPRTGIYGYT
-	11	TRBV19	-	TRBJ1-1	AREGTRRSEAF
-	11	TRBV30	-	TRBJ1-1	AWSVAMNTEAF
-	9	TRBV30	-	TRBJ1-1	AWEEAAEAF
TRBD1	13	TRBV11-3	-	TRBJ2-7	ASSPGQGGSYEQY
TRBD2	16	TRBV5-4	-	TRBJ2-1	ASSPPRAGGTSYNEQF
TRBD1	13	TRBV9	once	TRBJ1-2	ASTLVAGGMGGYT
-	15	TRBV5-5	once	TRBJ2-7	ASTRAGGARGASEQY